The clone carrying this T cell receptor (beta chain) was observed a handful of times. The data derive from a study of blood T cell repertoires in COVID-19. Overall study context: Samples of COVID-19 (acute and convalescent) were obtained from the United States, Italy and Spain. From T cells, B-cell-depleted T cells, or PBMCs came the material, which was cDNA or gDNA.

The CDR3 has 13 amino acids. Germline CDR1 is SGHTA and CDR2 is FQGNSA. Losses at the gene ends were 5 bases for V and 5 bases for J; bases not matched to a gene: 5. Per the original data handling: Amplification of reference gene primers provided the estimated nucleated cell counts. Clones were sequenced by immunoSEQ multiplex PCR, and TCRdb holds only the in-frame ones, with some missing. V and J calls and clone size follow that table, whereas D and trimming were derived from the DNA. Of tens of thousands of clones in the sample, approximately 91% were seen once. The V gene is TRBV7-2, the J gene TRBJ2-7; TRBD1 matches 8 bases. The specimen was peripheral blood. This TCR came from a woman in her 30s in a cohort sampled during active COVID-19. The CDR3 DNA is TGTGCCAGCAGCCCGGACAGGGTCAACGAGCAGTACTTC. Its protein is CASSPDRVNEQYF.